A single sample is the source of the 11 T cell receptor beta chains below, sequenced in a study of blood T cell repertoires in COVID-19. The method was immunoSEQ multiplex PCR; TCRdb's version includes in-frame clones alone and lacks a portion of them. The data show about 170,000 clones, around 82% seen once. The sequenced material came from PBMCs or T cells enriched from blood (not recorded which). Every receptor here comes from a woman aged 45-60 years in a cohort exposed to, infected with or recovered from COVID-19 (not recorded which).

This chain uses TRBV3-1 (or the pseudogene TRBV3-2) with TRBJ2-5, with TRBD2 matching 11 bases. This CDR3 region has 17 residues. Germline lookup yields CDR1 LGHDT and CDR2 YNNKEL (reference sequence). With 0 bases clipped from V and 1 base from J, the junction kept 4 bases outside the gene matches. The CDR3 loop reads CASSQDPLAGGQETQYF. The CDR3 DNA reads TGTGCCAGCAGCCAAGATCCCCTAGCGGGAGGCCAAGAGACCCAGTACTTC.

The genes are TRBV5-1 and TRBJ1-6; the D gene is possibly TRBD1 (5 bases). Trimming cost V 4 bases and J 8 bases, with 13 bases left between them. The CDR3 has 14 amino acids. Germline loops: CDR1 SGHRS, CDR2 YFSETQ. The CDR3 spells CASSPGRDDSPLHF. The CDR3 DNA follows: TGCGCCAGCAGCCCCGGCAGGGATGATTCACCCCTCCACTTT.

The gene calls are TRBV11-2 and TRBJ2-5; 14 positions agree with TRBD2. The ends lost 4 bases at V and 5 bases at J; junction bases unmatched: 3. This CDR3 region has 15 residues. The V gene's germline CDR1 is SGHAT and CDR2 FQNNGV. The CDR3 nucleotides read TGTGCCAGCAGCTCTAGGACTAGCGGGGGGGAGACCCAGTACTTC. Protein: CASSSRTSGGETQYF. Combining the CDR3 with reference TRBV11-2 and TRBJ2-5 gives the whole variable domain EAGVAQSPRYKIIEKRQSVAFWCNPISGHATLYWYQQILGQGPKLLIQFQNNGVVDDSQLPKDRFSAERLKGVDSTLKIQPAKLEDSAVYLCASSSRTSGGETQYFGPGTRLLVL.

The V and J genes are TRBV10-3 and TRBJ2-7, with TRBD2 identical over 7 bases. This CDR3 is 14 amino acids long. Germline loops: CDR1 ENHRY, CDR2 SYGVKD. Unmatched junction bases numbered 12, after V lost 11 bases and J lost 2 bases. CDR3 loop: CAVSNAGVTYEQYF. The CDR3, as DNA: TGTGCCGTAAGCAACGCGGGGGTTACCTACGAGCAGTACTTC.

In its sample, this clone was seen once. The chain recombines TRBV19 with TRBJ2-5; 7 bases are shared with TRBD1. The CDR3 is 15 amino acids. The germline V gene has CDR1 LNHDA and CDR2 SQIVND (reference sequence). Unmatched junction bases numbered 11, after V lost 5 bases and J lost 5 bases. CDR3 residues: CASSPRTGGRETQYF. CDR3 bases: TGTGCCAGTAGTCCACGGACAGGAGGCAGGGAGACCCAGTACTTC. The full variable domain, rest sourced from reference TRBV19 and TRBJ2-5, is DGGITQSPKYLFRKEGQNVTLSCEQNLNHDAMYWYRQDPGQGLRLIYYSQIVNDFQKGDIAEGYSVSREKKESFPLTVTSAQKNPTAFYLCASSPRTGGRETQYFGPGTRLLVL.

V gene TRBV28 combines with J gene TRBJ2-7; maybe TRBD1 (6 bases). V lost 6 bases to trimming and J lost 0 bases, with 15 bases between them. From germline, CDR1 is MDHEN and CDR2 SYDVKM. The CDR3 sequence is 15 residues long. This CDR3 reads CASRVSATGSYEQYF. The CDR3 DNA reads TGTGCCAGCAGAGTTTCGGCGACAGGCTCCTACGAGCAGTACTTC.

This clone was counted once. The chain employs TRBV4-3 and TRBJ1-1; D ambiguous. The germline V gene encodes CDR1 LGHNA and CDR2 YSLEER. Trimming left V 3 bases short and J 1 base short, with 21 bases between. CDR3 size: 18 residues. CDR3 region: CASSQLAVSGNWNTEAFF. CDR3 bases: TGCGCCAGCAGCCAGCTAGCGGTGAGCGGGAATTGGAACACTGAAGCTTTCTTT.

V usage is TRBV27 and J usage is TRBJ2-2; D unclear. Germline V CDR1 and CDR2: MNHEY, SMNVEV (reference sequence). Trimming left V 3 bases short and J 1 base short, with 6 bases between. The CDR3 runs 14 residues. CDR3: CASSFAGNTGELFF. The CDR3 bases are TGTGCCAGCAGTTTCGCAGGGAACACCGGGGAGCTGTTTTTT.

This chain links TRBV2 with TRBJ1-2, with D tentatively TRBD1 (6 bases). Germline CDR1 and CDR2: SNHLY and FYNNEI. Trimming shortened V by 4 bases and J by 2 bases, and 14 bases separated the two germline ends. The CDR3 is 15 residues long. In DNA, the CDR3 is TGTGCCAGCAGTGCCGAGACAGGCCTGAACTATGGCTACACCTTC. Encoded protein: CASSAETGLNYGYTF.

J is TRBJ2-3 and V is TRBV2; no clear D. In germline, CDR1 is SNHLY, CDR2 FYNNEI. The CDR3 runs to 11 residues. Trimming took 6 bases from V and 5 from J, leaving 6 bases between them. CDR3 region: CASRWQDTQYF. CDR3 nucleotides: TGTGCCAGCAGGTGGCAAGATACGCAGTATTTT.

V usage is TRBV19 and J usage is TRBJ1-4; possibly TRBD1 for D (6 bases). V was clipped by 6 bases and J by 0 bases, with 11 bases between them. This CDR3 spans 15 amino acids. Germline V gives CDR1 LNHDA, CDR2 SQIVND (reference sequence). This chain's CDR3 is CASRQGQSTNEKLFF. CDR3 nucleotides: TGTGCCAGTAGGCAAGGACAGTCAACTAATGAAAAACTGTTTTTT.